The clone carrying this T cell receptor (beta chain) was seen a handful of times. Its specificity is not known. Looked up from germline, CDR1 is SEHNR and CDR2 is FQNEAQ (reference sequence). The ends were cut back, 2 bases at V and 5 bases at J, with 9 bases in the middle. This CDR3 has 13 residues. This record belongs to a study of response to subunit inactivated influenza vaccine. From the RT-PCR reads, TCRdb called clonotypes with MiXCR, one entry per CDR3 protein. Here the sample spans just over 300,000 distinct CDR3 sequences, 20% to 25% being singletons. Study findings and constraints: With each seasonal influenza vaccination, the authors suggested, few new T cells are recruited.

The receptor was derived from a man between 50 and 70 years old who received an inactivated influenza vaccine. The specimen comprised PBMCs from blood, sampled about 20 months after vaccination. This rearrangement joins TRBV7-9 to TRBJ2-5; TRBD1 might be the D (6 bases). The DNA for the CDR3 is TGTGCCAGCAGCTTAAACAGGGTTGAGACCCAGTACTTC. This gives the protein CASSLNRVETQYF.